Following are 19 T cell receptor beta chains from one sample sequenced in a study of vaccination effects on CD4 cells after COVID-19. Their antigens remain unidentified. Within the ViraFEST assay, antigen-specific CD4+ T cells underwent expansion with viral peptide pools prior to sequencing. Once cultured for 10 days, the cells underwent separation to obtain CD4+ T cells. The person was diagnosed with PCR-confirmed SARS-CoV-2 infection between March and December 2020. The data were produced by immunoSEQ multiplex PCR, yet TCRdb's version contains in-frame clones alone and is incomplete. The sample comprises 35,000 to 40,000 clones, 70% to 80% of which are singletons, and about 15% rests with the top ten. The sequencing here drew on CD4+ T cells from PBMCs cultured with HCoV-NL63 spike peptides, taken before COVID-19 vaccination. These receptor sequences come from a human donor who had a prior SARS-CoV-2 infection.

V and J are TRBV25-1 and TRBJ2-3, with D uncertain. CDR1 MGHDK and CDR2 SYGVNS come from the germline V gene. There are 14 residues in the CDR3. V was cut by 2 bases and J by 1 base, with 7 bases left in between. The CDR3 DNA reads TGTGCCAGCAGTGAACTTTGGGGCACAGATACGCAGTATTTT. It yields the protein CASSELWGTDTQYF.

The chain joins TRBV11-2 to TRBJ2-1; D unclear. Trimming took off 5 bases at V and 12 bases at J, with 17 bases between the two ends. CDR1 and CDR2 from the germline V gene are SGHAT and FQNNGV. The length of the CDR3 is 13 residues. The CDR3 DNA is TGTGCCAGCAGCCCAGATGGAATTCCGGGGCAGTTCTTC. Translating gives CASSPDGIPGQFF.

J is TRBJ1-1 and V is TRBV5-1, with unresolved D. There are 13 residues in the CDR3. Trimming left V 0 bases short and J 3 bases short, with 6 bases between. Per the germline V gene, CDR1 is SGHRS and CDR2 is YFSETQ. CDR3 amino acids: CASSLDGYTEAFF. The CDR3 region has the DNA TGCGCCAGCAGCTTGGATGGGTACACTGAAGCTTTCTTT.

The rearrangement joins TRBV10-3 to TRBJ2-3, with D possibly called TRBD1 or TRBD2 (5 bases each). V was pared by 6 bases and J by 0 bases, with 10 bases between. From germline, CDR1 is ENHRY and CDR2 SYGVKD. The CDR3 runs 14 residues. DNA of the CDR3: TGTGCCATCAGGGGGGACCCTAGCACAGATACGCAGTATTTT. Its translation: CAIRGDPSTDTQYF.

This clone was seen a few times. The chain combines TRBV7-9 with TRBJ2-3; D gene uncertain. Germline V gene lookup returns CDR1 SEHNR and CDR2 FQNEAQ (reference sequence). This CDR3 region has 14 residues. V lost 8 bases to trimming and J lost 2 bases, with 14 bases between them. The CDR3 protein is CASLRTASTDTQYF. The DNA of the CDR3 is TGTGCCAGCTTAAGGACGGCGTCCACAGATACGCAGTATTTT. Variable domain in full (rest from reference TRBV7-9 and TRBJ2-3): DTGVSQNPRHKITKRGQNVTFRCDPISEHNRLYWYRQTLGQGPEFLTYFQNEAQLEKSRLLSDRFSAERPKGSFSTLEIQRTEQGDSAMYLCASLRTASTDTQYFGPGTRLTVL.

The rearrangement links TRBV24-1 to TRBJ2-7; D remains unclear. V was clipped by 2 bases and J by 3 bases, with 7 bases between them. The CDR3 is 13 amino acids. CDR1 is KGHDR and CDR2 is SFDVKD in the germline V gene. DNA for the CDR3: TGTGCCACCAGTGATTCCTGGGACTACGAGCAGTACTTC. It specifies CATSDSWDYEQYF.

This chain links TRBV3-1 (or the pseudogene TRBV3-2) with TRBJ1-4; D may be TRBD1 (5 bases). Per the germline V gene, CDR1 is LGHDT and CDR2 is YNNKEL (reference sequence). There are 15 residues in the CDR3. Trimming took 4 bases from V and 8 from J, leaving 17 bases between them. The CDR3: CASSPSGRRGEKLFF. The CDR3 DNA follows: TGTGCCAGCAGCCCCTCCGGGCGGCGGGGGGAAAAACTGTTTTTT.

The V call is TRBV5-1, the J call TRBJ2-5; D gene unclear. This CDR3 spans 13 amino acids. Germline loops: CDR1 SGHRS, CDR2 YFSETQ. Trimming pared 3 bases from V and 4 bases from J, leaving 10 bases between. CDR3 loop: CASSSRWSETQYF. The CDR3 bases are TGCGCCAGCAGCTCCAGGTGGTCAGAGACCCAGTACTTC.

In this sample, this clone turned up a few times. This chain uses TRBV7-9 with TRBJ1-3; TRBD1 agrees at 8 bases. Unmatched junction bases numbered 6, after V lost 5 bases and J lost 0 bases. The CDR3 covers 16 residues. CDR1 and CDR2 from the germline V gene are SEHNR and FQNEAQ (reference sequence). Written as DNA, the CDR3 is TGTGCCAGCAGCATCGGACAGGGACTCTCTGGAAACACCATATATTTT. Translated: CASSIGQGLSGNTIYF.

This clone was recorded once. The CDR3 protein is CASSPGLAGAVSTQYF. CDR3 bases: TGTGCCAGCAGCCCAGGACTAGCGGGAGCAGTGAGTACGCAGTATTTT. V gene TRBV7-2 combines with J gene TRBJ2-3, with 13 bases lining up with TRBD2. CDR1 SGHTA and CDR2 FQGNSA come from the germline V gene. The junction had 10 bases not matched to a gene; V was cut back by 5 bases and J by 8 bases. This CDR3 comprises 16 residues.

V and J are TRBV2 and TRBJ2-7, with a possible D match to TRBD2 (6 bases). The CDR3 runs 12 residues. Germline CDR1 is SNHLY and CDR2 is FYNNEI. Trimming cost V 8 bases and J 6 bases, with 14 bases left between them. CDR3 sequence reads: CASLRDWGEQYF. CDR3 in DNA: TGTGCCAGCTTAAGGGACTGGGGCGAGCAGTACTTC.

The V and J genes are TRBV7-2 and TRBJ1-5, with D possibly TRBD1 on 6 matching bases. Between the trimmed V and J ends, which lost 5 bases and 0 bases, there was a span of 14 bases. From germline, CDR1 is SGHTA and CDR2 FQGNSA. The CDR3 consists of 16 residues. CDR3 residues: CASSNSQGYSNQPQHF. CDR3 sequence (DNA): TGTGCCAGCAGCAACTCACAGGGATATAGCAATCAGCCCCAGCATTTT.

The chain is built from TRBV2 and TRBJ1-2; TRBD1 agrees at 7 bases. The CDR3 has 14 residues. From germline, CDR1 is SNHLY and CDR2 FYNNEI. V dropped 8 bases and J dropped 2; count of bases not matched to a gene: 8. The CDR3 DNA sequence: TGTGCCAGCCGTCCGACAGGGCAAAACTATGGCTACACCTTC. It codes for CASRPTGQNYGYTF.

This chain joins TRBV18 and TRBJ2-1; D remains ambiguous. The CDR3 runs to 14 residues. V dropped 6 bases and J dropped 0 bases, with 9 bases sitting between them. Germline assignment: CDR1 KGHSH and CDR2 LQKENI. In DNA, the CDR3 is TGTGCCAGCTCGTTCGAAAGCTCCTACAATGAGCAGTTCTTC. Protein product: CASSFESSYNEQFF.

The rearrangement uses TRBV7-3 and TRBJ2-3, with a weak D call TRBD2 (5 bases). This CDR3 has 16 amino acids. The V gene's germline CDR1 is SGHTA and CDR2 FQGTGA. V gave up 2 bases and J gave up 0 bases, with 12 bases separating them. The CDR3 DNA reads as TGTGCCAGCAGCTTAGGGCCCCCGGGAAGCACAGATACGCAGTATTTT. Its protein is CASSLGPPGSTDTQYF. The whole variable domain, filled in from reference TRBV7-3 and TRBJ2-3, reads GAGVSQTPSNKVTEKGKYVELRCDPISGHTALYWYRQSLGQGPEFLIYFQGTGAADDSGLPNDRFFAVRPEGSVSTLKIQRTERGDSAVYLCASSLGPPGSTDTQYFGPGTRLTVL.

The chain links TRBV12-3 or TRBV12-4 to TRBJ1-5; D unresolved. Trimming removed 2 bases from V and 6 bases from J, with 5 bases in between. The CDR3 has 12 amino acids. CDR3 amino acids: CASSLFRQPQHF. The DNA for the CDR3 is TGTGCCAGCAGTTTATTCCGTCAGCCCCAGCATTTT.

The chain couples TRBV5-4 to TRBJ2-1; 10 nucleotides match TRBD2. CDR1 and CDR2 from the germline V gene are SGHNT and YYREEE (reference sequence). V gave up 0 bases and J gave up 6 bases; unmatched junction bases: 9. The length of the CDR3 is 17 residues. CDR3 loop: CASSLALAGVGSNEQFF. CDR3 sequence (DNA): TGTGCCAGCAGCTTGGCTCTAGCGGGGGTAGGGAGCAATGAGCAGTTCTTC. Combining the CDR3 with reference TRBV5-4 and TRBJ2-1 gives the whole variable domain ETGVTQSPTHLIKTRGQQVTLRCSSQSGHNTVSWYQQALGQGPQFIFQYYREEENGRGNFPPRFSGLQFPNYSSELNVNALELDDSALYLCASSLALAGVGSNEQFFGPGTRLTVL.

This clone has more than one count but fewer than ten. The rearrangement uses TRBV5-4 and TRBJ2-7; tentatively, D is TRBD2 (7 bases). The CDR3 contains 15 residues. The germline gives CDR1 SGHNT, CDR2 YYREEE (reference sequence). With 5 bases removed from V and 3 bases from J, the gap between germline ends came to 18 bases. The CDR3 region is CASRPAGATLYEQYF. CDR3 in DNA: TGTGCCAGCAGACCCGCGGGGGCTACGCTCTACGAGCAGTACTTC.

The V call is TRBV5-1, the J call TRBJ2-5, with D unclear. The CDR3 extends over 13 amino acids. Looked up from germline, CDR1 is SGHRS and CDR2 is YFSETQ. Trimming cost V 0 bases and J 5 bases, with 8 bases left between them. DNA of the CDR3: TGCGCCAGCAGCTTGGCGGGCTGGGAGACCCAGTACTTC. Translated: CASSLAGWETQYF.